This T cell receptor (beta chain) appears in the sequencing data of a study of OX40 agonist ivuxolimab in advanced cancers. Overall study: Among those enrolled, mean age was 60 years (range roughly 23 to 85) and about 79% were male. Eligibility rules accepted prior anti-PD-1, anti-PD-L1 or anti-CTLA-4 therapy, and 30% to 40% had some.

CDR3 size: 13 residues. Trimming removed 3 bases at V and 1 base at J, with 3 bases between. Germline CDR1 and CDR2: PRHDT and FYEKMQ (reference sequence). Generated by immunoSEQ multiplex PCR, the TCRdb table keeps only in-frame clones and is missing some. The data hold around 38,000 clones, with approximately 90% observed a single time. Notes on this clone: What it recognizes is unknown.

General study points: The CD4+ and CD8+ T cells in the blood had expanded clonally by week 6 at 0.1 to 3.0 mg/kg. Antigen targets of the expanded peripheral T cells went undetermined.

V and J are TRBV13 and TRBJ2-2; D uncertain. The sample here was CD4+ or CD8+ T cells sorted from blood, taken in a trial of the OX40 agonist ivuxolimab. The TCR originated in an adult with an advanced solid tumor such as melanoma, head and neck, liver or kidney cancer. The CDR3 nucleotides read TGTGCCAGCAGCTTTGAGAACACCGGGGAGCTGTTTTTT. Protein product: CASSFENTGELFF.